This TCR beta chain derives from a study of blood T cell repertoires in COVID-19 (TCRdb year 2020). Broadly, across the study: Samples from collaborators originated in the United States, Italy and Spain and spanned both the acute and convalescent phases of COVID-19. The prospective study material was composed of cDNA or gDNA derived from T cells, B-cell-depleted T cells, or PBMCs. The dataset comprised deeply sampled blood TCRbeta repertoires from subjects exposed to, actively infected with, or recovered from COVID-19. A freely available public database, intended as a resource for researchers studying the immune response to SARS-CoV-2, is where the repertoires were released. The samples were drawn from the first 160 participants of the ongoing ImmuneRACE study and from 1,200 or so subjects provided by 6 global collaborators. Nearly every sample came with metadata listing a de-identified subject ID, COVID-19 status, age in years and sex. Where HLA class I and class II types were available, the types were taken from metadata supplied by the sample provider, not from assay-based typing.

Turning to this clone: Its antigen is unknown. No qualities accompany the bases; no much larger clone lies one base away.

What the research found in general, with its limitations: The quantity of clinical and demographic metadata differed by source and by participant and was supplied without curation.

There are 15 amino acids in the CDR3, from cysteine to phenylalanine inclusive. The sequence is cut down to CDR3 DNA, 45 bases in frame from base 1. CDR1 and CDR2 (SGHDT, YYEEEE) derive from the germline V gene. Relative to germline, V is missing 4 bases and J is missing 5 bases, with 11 bases of the junction outside any gene match. TCRbeta CDR3 regions were amplified from genomic DNA by means of the immunoSEQ Assay, a bias-controlled multiplex PCR. In the paper's pipeline: The number of nucleated cells in each sample was estimated by amplification of reference gene primers within the assay. Sequence reads were collapsed and filtered to measure the absolute abundance of every unique TCRbeta CDR3 rearrangement. For each sample, productive Simpson clonality was calculated as the square root of Simpson's diversity index over productive rearrangements. Held by TCRdb, this immuneACCESS table contains in-frame sequences only and omits some clones. Under half of the omission traces to an unresolved V gene where checked; the cause of the rest is unknown. V and J calls plus clone size are reproduced from that table; the DNA served to infer D and trimming. The sample contains 120,000 to 150,000 clones, roughly 80% of them found a single time. The leading ten clones occupy approximately 1.8% of the sample.

Enrolling through a virtual design, the prospective study's participants ranged in age from roughly 18 to 90 years and lived across roughly 24 United States geographic areas. To assign participants to cohorts, the prospective study relied on clinical history that participants themselves reported in a screening survey and a study questionnaire. Exposed participants were defined as having been in contact with someone with a PCR-confirmed or clinician-diagnosed COVID-19 case within 2 weeks of study entry. In the prospective study, mobile phlebotomists collected whole blood, serum and a nasopharyngeal or oropharyngeal swab from each participant. Prospective study participants could optionally give additional blood draws and questionnaires over a roughly two-month period. Before DNA extraction, blood samples from the prospective study were shipped at room temperature or frozen.

The sequence came from a young woman who had been exposed to COVID-19. Sequencing input: PBMCs or T cells enriched from blood (not recorded which). Recombination linked TRBV5-6 to TRBJ2-7; TRBD1 matches 8 bases in the middle. The DNA sequence follows: TGTGCCAGCAGCCGTGGACAGGGCCTCTCTCACGAGCAGTACTTC. Its protein reads: CASSRGQGLSHEQYF.